One sample yielded the 10 T cell receptor beta chains listed below, sequenced in a study of blood T cell repertoires in COVID-19. TCRdb's table, derived via immunoSEQ multiplex PCR, lists solely in-frame clones and lacks some. The sample lists hundreds of thousands of clones; about nine tenths were seen once. The source material was peripheral blood. The receptors shown here come from a woman aged 65 to 85 with COVID-19, enrolled during active disease.

This chain links TRBV28 with TRBJ1-2, with D possibly TRBD1 on 5 matching bases. This CDR3 region has 12 residues. The germline V and J ends were trimmed by 8 bases and 4 bases, with 11 bases remaining between them. Looked up from germline, CDR1 is MDHEN and CDR2 is SYDVKM. The CDR3 DNA reads TGTGCCAGCGTATCAGGGTCCTATGGCTACACCTTC. Protein sequence: CASVSGSYGYTF.

As for this clone: Possible read error: a much larger clone is one base away. The V gene is TRBV27, the J gene TRBJ1-1, with a weak D call TRBD1 (5 bases). The length of the CDR3 is 14 residues. Germline V gives CDR1 MNHEY, CDR2 SMNVEV (reference sequence). The V gene lost 2 bases and the J gene lost 1 base, with 8 bases spanning the gap. CDR3 protein: CASSLGGSNTEAFF. DNA for the CDR3: TGTGCCAGCAGTTTAGGGGGGTCGAACACTGAAGCTTTCTTT.

This clone was seen a few times. The CDR3 spells CASSYDRGPSGSPYEQYF. CDR3 in DNA: TGTGCCAGTAGTTACGACAGGGGGCCTAGCGGGAGCCCCTACGAGCAGTACTTC. The rearrangement links TRBV19 to TRBJ2-7, with D tentatively TRBD1 or TRBD2 (10 bases each). The CDR3 loop spans 18 amino acids. CDR1 LNHDA and CDR2 SQIVND come from the germline V gene (reference sequence). Trimming left V 5 bases short and J 2 bases short, with 25 bases between.

The CDR3 coding sequence is TGTGCCAGCAGTTACCCGGGACAGGGGAAAGATACGCAGTATTTT. Translated, it gives CASSYPGQGKDTQYF. The chain combines TRBV27 with TRBJ2-3; TRBD1 agrees at 10 bases. Trimming at V came to 4 bases and at J to 5 bases, leaving 6 bases not matched to a gene. This CDR3 has 15 residues. Germline loops: CDR1 MNHEY, CDR2 SMNVEV (reference sequence).

The chain links TRBV2 to TRBJ1-1; possibly TRBD1 for D (5 bases). The CDR3 is 15 residues long. V was trimmed by 3 bases and J by 1 base, leaving 12 bases between them. Looked up from germline, CDR1 is SNHLY and CDR2 is FYNNEI. The CDR3 sequence is CASSDGTWGNTEAFF. The CDR3 nucleotides read TGTGCCAGCAGTGACGGGACTTGGGGGAACACTGAAGCTTTCTTT.

The chain employs TRBV5-1 and TRBJ2-1, with TRBD1 matching over 10 bases. The CDR3 extends over 14 amino acids. Germline CDR1 reads SGHRS; CDR2 reads YFSETQ. Losses at the gene ends were 0 bases for V and 8 bases for J; bases not matched to a gene: 2. CDR3 nucleotides: TGCGCCAGCAGCTTGGAAGGACAGGGGGATGAGCAGTTCTTC. The encoded protein is CASSLEGQGDEQFF.

This clone was recorded once. The chain carries TRBV9 and TRBJ2-5; perhaps TRBD1 as D (5 bases). Germline-derived CDR1 and CDR2 are SGDLS and YYNGEE. The ends were cut back, 0 bases at V and 2 bases at J, with 11 bases in the middle. There are 15 residues in the CDR3. This chain's CDR3 is CASSVALTAQETQYF. The CDR3 DNA reads TGTGCCAGCAGCGTAGCATTGACAGCTCAAGAGACCCAGTACTTC.

The rearrangement joins TRBV19 to TRBJ1-1; TRBD1 aligns across 8 bases. This CDR3 is 14 amino acids long. Trimming at V came to 6 bases and at J to 4 bases, leaving 7 bases not matched to a gene. Germline V gene sequence: CDR1 LNHDA, CDR2 SQIVND (reference sequence). The CDR3 loop is CASRTDRGGTEAFF. The DNA for the CDR3 is TGTGCCAGTAGAACTGACAGGGGAGGCACTGAAGCTTTCTTT.

The chain recombines TRBV3-1 (or the pseudogene TRBV3-2) with TRBJ1-2; D is possibly TRBD1 (5 bases). This CDR3 spans 14 amino acids. V was pared by 3 bases and J by 6 bases, with 14 bases between. Per the germline V gene, CDR1 is LGHDT and CDR2 is YNNKEL (reference sequence). This CDR3 reads CASSQATGADGYTF. The CDR3 bases are TGTGCCAGCAGCCAGGCGACTGGGGCAGATGGCTACACCTTC.

This chain links TRBV7-9 with TRBJ2-1; TRBD1 aligns across 7 bases. This CDR3 contains 16 residues. Germline values: CDR1 SEHNR, CDR2 FQNEAQ (reference sequence). V gave up 5 bases and J gave up 0 bases; unmatched junction bases: 7. This chain's CDR3 is CASSPGTAPSYNEQFF. CDR3 nucleotides: TGTGCCAGCAGCCCCGGGACAGCGCCCTCCTACAATGAGCAGTTCTTC.